A single sample is the source of the 11 T cell receptor beta chains below, sequenced in a study of cytomegalovirus exposure and HLA in healthy donors. With 60 Vbeta and 13 Jbeta primers, the PCR was carried out. The table came from immunoSEQ multiplex PCR; TCRdb's copy has only in-frame clones and leaves some out. The sample lists about 140,000 clones; 78% were seen once. The sample taken for sequencing was PBMCs. Receptors were obtained from a female donor in good health and CMV-seronegative.

The CDR3 region has the DNA TGTGCCAGCAGCACCGCCGCAAGGGGAGGCTACACCTTC. Translated, it gives CASSTAARGGYTF. The chain recombines TRBV27 with TRBJ1-2; D perhaps matches TRBD1 (5 bases). The germline V gene has CDR1 MNHEY and CDR2 SMNVEV (reference sequence). Between the trimmed V and J ends, which lost 6 bases and 8 bases, there was a span of 16 bases. This CDR3 is 13 amino acids long.

Points on this clone: Relative to the germline gene, one junction end is altered; a read error may explain this. The J gene is TRBJ1-1, the V gene TRBV7-9, with 8 bases matching TRBD1. CDR3 size: 14 residues. Germline V lookup: CDR1 SEHNR, CDR2 FQNEAQ (reference sequence). The CDR3 region is CASSPDRVNSEAFF. For the CDR3, the DNA is TGTGCCAGCAGCCCGGACAGGGTCAACAGTGAAGCTTTCTTT.

The gene calls are TRBV11-2 and TRBJ2-5; TRBD2 matches 11 bases. CDR1 and CDR2 from the germline V gene are SGHAT and FQNNGV. The CDR3 contains 16 residues. The ends lost 1 base at V and 1 base at J; junction bases unmatched: 2. The CDR3 spells CASSLVLAGGQETQYF. Written as DNA, the CDR3 is TGTGCCAGCAGCTTAGTGCTAGCGGGAGGCCAAGAGACCCAGTACTTC.

The rearrangement joins TRBV5-1 to TRBJ2-1, with 12 bases fitting TRBD2. V shed 1 base and J 9 bases; nucleotides not matched to a gene: 8. This CDR3 spans 16 amino acids. Germline CDR1 SGHRS, CDR2 YFSETQ. CDR3 residues: CASSLYSSGRGGEQFF. CDR3 sequence (DNA): TGCGCCAGCAGCTTGTACTCTAGCGGGAGGGGTGGTGAGCAGTTCTTC.

The rearrangement links TRBV28 to TRBJ2-3, with D perhaps TRBD1 (5 bases). Between the trimmed V and J ends, which lost 7 bases and 1 base, there was a span of 6 bases. The CDR3 length is 12 residues. CDR1 MDHEN and CDR2 SYDVKM come from the germline V gene. CDR3 DNA: TGTGCCAGCACCAGGGGCACAGATACGCAGTATTTT. It translates to CASTRGTDTQYF.

The rearrangement uses TRBV19 and TRBJ2-6; 7 nucleotides align to TRBD1. V shed 4 bases, J shed 0 bases, and the junction held 3 bases outside the gene matches. This CDR3 has 16 amino acids. Per the germline V gene, CDR1 is LNHDA and CDR2 is SQIVND (reference sequence). This CDR3 is CASSNRQGSGANVLTF. CDR3 DNA sequence: TGTGCCAGTAGTAACCGACAGGGCTCTGGGGCCAACGTCCTGACTTTC. The complete variable domain, with remaining parts taken from reference TRBV19 and TRBJ2-6, reads DGGITQSPKYLFRKEGQNVTLSCEQNLNHDAMYWYRQDPGQGLRLIYYSQIVNDFQKGDIAEGYSVSREKKESFPLTVTSAQKNPTAFYLCASSNRQGSGANVLTFGAGSRLTVL.

The chain couples TRBV10-3 to TRBJ2-1, with D unresolved. Per the germline V gene, CDR1 is ENHRY and CDR2 is SYGVKD. This CDR3 comprises 15 residues. V was pared by 2 bases and J by 8 bases, with 16 bases between. The CDR3 loop is CAISERLGLVDEQFF. The CDR3 DNA reads as TGTGCCATCAGTGAGAGGCTAGGCCTGGTCGATGAGCAGTTCTTC.

The chain couples TRBV5-5 to TRBJ2-5; 9 bases are a match to TRBD2. This CDR3 has 17 amino acids. V was pared by 2 bases and J by 1 base, with 9 bases of the junction left unmatched. From germline, CDR1 is SGHKS and CDR2 YYEKEE (reference sequence). The CDR3 here is CASSFRASGAPQETQYF. The DNA of the CDR3 is TGTGCCAGCAGCTTTAGGGCTAGCGGGGCACCCCAAGAGACCCAGTACTTC.

This clone was seen only once. The chain joins TRBV28 to TRBJ2-1; 13 bases map to TRBD2. The CDR3 runs to 17 residues. V dropped 7 bases and J dropped 4; count of bases not matched to a gene: 10. Looked up from germline, CDR1 is MDHEN and CDR2 is SYDVKM. CDR3 in DNA: TGTGCCAGCAACCCACAACTAGCGGGAGGGCGGTACAATGAGCAGTTCTTC. The encoded protein is CASNPQLAGGRYNEQFF.

The J gene is TRBJ2-1, the V gene TRBV14; TRBD1 agrees at 8 bases. The V gene end was trimmed by 3 bases and the J gene end by 7 bases; junction bases not matched to a gene: 2. The CDR3 spans 13 residues. Germline-derived CDR1 and CDR2 are SGHDN and FVKESK. DNA for the CDR3: TGTGCCAGCAGCCACCGGACAGGGAATGAGCAGTTCTTC. This gives the protein CASSHRTGNEQFF. The full variable domain, completed using reference TRBV14 and TRBJ2-1, is EAGVTQFPSHSVIEKGQTVTLRCDPISGHDNLYWYRRVMGKEIKFLLHFVKESKQDESGMPNNRFLAERTGGTYSTLKVQPAELEDSGVYFCASSHRTGNEQFFGPGTRLTVL.

This chain uses TRBV30 with TRBJ1-1; D remains ambiguous. The germline gives CDR1 GTSNPN, CDR2 SVGIG (reference sequence). The CDR3 consists of 14 residues. V was clipped by 0 bases and J by 1 base, with 9 bases between them. The CDR3 loop reads CAWSVRGRNTEAFF. The CDR3 nucleotides read TGTGCCTGGAGTGTACGTGGGAGGAACACTGAAGCTTTCTTT.